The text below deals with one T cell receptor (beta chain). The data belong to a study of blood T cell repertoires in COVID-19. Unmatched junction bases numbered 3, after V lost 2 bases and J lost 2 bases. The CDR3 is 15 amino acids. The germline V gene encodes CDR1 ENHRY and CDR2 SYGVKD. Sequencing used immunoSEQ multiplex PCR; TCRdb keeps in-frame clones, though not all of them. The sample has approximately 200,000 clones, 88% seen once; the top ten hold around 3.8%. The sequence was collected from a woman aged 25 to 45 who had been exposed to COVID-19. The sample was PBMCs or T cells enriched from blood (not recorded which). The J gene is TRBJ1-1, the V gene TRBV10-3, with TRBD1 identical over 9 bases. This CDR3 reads CAISEAGQGNTEAFF. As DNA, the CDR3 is TGTGCCATCAGTGAGGCGGGACAGGGTAACACTGAAGCTTTCTTT.